This TCR beta chain comes out of a study of T cell changes during pregnancy in multiple sclerosis. Losses at the gene ends were 0 bases for V and 8 bases for J; bases not matched to a gene: 6. CDR1 is MGHRA, CDR2 YSYEKL, per germline. The CDR3 covers 15 residues. Assay: immunoSEQ multiplex PCR; the TCRdb copy retains only in-frame clones and omits some. The table records around 70,000 clones, around nine tenths of them present only once. The clonotype originates from a female donor in good health, enrolled as a control in a pregnancy study. The sequenced sample was peripheral blood, obtained in the second trimester of pregnancy. The rearrangement uses TRBV4-1 and TRBJ1-4; 7 bases fit TRBD1. The CDR3 loop is CASSQDPGTAEKLFF. CDR3 nucleotide sequence: TGCGCCAGCAGCCAAGACCCAGGGACAGCCGAAAAACTGTTTTTT.